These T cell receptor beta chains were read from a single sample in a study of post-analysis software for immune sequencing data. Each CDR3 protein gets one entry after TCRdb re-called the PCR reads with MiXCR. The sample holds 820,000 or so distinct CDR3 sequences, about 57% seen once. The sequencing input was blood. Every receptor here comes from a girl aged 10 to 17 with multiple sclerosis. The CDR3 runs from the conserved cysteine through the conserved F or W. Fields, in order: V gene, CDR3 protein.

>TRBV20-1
CSARRVGELFF
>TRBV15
CATSERADRGMSEQFF
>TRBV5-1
CASSFDDEQYF
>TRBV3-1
CASSHRTGGARGSGYTF
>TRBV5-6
CASSLGTARTDTQYF
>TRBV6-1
CASSALAGGSSEQYF
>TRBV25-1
CASSDPLEGGPSNEQFF
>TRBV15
CATSRSGRSYEQYF
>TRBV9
CASSPSGRHQETQYF
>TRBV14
CASSRSTGGMYGYTF
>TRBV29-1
CSVLWATGESYNEQFF
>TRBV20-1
CSATPGETQYF
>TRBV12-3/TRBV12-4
CASMKRLYNEQFF
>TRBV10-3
CAIRQQQVGTDTQYF
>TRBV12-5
CASGSPGTPGPYGYTF
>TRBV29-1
CSGRATSGNHNEQFF
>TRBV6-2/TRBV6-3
CASSHKDNTEAFF
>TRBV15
CATSREAGRNYGYTF
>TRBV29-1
CSVVRVFGTDTQYF
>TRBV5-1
CASSSGLMRSGLYEQYF
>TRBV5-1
CASRRDSQPYNEQFF
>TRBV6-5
CASSASLQGAYEQYF